Presented here are 3 T cell receptor beta chains from one specimen sequenced in a study of T-cell memory formation after mild COVID-19. TCRdb called the 5' RACE reads again in MiXCR, with one record for every CDR3 protein. Of 120,000 to 150,000 distinct CDR3 sequences listed, 5.5% to 7% are singletons. The sample was PBMCs or a T cell subset sorted from them (not recorded which). The receptor source for this set is an adult woman who had mild COVID-19 (a few samples of this study predate the infection). Cell type and time point are not known.

This clonotype has ten or more counts. The gene calls are TRBV6-1 and TRBJ2-4; D gene unclear. Trimming removed 2 bases at V and 3 bases at J, with 5 bases between. This CDR3 has 13 amino acids. Germline V gives CDR1 MNHNS, CDR2 SASEGT. The CDR3 DNA follows: TGTGCCAGCAGTGAAAATCTCAAAAACATTCAGTACTTC. As protein: CASSENLKNIQYF.

The genes are TRBV5-6 and TRBJ1-2, with 8 bases lining up with TRBD1. The ends lost 0 bases at V and 3 bases at J; junction bases unmatched: 7. CDR1 is SGHDT and CDR2 is YYEEEE in the germline V gene. The CDR3 contains 16 residues. CDR3 in amino acids: CASSLGQGTMDYGYTF. In DNA form, the CDR3 reads TGTGCCAGCAGCTTGGGACAGGGGACTATGGACTATGGCTACACCTTC. Looking up the rest from reference TRBV5-6 and TRBJ1-2 gives the full variable domain: DAGVTQSPTHLIKTRGQQVTLRCSPKSGHDTVSWYQQALGQGPQFIFQYYEEEERQRGNFPDRFSGHQFPNYSSELNVNALLLGDSALYLCASSLGQGTMDYGYTFGSGTRLTVV.

This chain links TRBV25-1 with TRBJ2-1, with D perhaps assigned TRBD1 or TRBD2 (5 bases each). CDR1 and CDR2 (germline): MGHDK, SYGVNS. V was pared by 4 bases and J by 9 bases, with 13 bases between. CDR3 length equals 13 residues. CDR3 bases: TGTGCCAGCAGTGGAGTTTCGAGGGGTGAGCAGTTCTTC. Translating gives CASSGVSRGEQFF. The whole variable domain, remainder taken from reference TRBV25-1 and TRBJ2-1, is EADIYQTPRYLVIGTGKKITLECSQTMGHDKMYWYQQDPGMELHLIHYSYGVNSTEKGDLSSESTVSRIRTEHFPLTLESARPSHTSQYLCASSGVSRGEQFFGPGTRLTVL.